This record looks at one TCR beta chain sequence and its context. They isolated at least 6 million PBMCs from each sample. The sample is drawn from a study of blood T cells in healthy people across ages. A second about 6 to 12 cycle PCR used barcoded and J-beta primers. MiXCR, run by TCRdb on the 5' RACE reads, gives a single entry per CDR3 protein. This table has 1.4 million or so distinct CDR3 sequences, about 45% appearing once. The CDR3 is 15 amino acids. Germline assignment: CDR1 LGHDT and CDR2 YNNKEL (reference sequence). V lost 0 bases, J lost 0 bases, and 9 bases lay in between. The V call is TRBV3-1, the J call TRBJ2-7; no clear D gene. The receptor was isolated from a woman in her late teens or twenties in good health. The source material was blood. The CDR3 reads CASSQDNGPSYEQYF. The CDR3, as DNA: TGTGCCAGCAGCCAAGATAACGGACCCTCCTACGAGCAGTACTTC.